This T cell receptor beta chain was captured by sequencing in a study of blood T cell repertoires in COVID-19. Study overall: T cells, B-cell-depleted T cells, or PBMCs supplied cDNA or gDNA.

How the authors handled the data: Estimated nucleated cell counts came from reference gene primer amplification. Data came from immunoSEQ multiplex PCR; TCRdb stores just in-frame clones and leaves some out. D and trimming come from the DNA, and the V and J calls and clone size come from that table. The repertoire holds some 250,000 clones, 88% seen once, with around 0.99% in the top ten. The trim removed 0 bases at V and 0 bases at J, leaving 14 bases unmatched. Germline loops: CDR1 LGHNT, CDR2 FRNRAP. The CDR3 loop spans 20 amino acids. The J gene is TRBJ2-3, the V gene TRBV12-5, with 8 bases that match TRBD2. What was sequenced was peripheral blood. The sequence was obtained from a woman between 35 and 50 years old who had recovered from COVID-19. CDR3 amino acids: CASGLVVGASGSASTDTQYF. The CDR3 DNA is TGTGCTAGTGGTTTGGTCGTTGGGGCTAGCGGGTCCGCTAGCACAGATACGCAGTATTTT.